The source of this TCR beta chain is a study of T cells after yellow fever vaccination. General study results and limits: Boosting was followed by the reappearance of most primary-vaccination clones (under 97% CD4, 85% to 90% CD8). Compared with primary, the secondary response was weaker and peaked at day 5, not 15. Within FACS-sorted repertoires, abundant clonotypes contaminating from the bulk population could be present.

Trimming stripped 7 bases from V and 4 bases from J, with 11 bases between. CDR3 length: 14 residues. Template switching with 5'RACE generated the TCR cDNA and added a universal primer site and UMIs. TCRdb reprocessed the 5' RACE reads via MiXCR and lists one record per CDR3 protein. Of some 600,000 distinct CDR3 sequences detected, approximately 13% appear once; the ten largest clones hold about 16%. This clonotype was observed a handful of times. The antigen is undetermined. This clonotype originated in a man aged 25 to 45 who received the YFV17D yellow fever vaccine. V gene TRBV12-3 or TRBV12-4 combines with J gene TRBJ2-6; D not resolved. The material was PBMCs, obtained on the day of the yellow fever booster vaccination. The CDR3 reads CASTHRSGANVLTF. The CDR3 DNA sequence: TGTGCCAGCACCCACCGGAGCGGGGCCAACGTCCTGACTTTC.